This T cell receptor (beta chain) was sequenced for a study of blood T cells in healthy people across ages. This clonotype has a handful of counts. Next came a second PCR, run for about 6 to 12 cycles, which used a sample-barcoded 5' primer along with a J-beta primer mix. A single record per CDR3 protein comes from TCRdb applying MiXCR to the 5' RACE reads. In the table there are 750,000 to 850,000 distinct CDR3 sequences, roughly 25% of which are singletons. The CDR3 runs 13 residues. Germline-derived CDR1 and CDR2 are SQVTM and ANQGSEA. Trimming shortened V by 5 bases and J by 0 bases, and 10 bases separated the two germline ends. The same sample was also used in a study of T cells of mothers and their children.

The chain joins TRBV29-1 to TRBJ1-1; no firm D call. The source is a boy younger than 18 in good health. Sequencing was done on a sample of blood. The CDR3 nucleotides are TGCAGCGTTACCTTGACCGTGAACACTGAAGCTTTCTTT. This gives the protein CSVTLTVNTEAFF.